The 31 T cell receptor beta chains reported below all come from one sample, sequenced in a study of blood T cell repertoires in COVID-19. This table comes from immunoSEQ multiplex PCR, and its TCRdb copy is limited to in-frame clones, with some not included. The data show some 150,000 clones, 75% to 80% seen once. Sequencing was done on a sample of PBMCs or T cells enriched from blood (not recorded which). These receptors were collected from a woman in her 50s who had recovered from COVID-19.

In this sample, this clone turned up a few times. The CDR3, as DNA: TGTGCCAGCAGCCCTATAGGGGGCAAGTTCACTGAAGCTTTCTTT. This sequence encodes CASSPIGGKFTEAFF. The chain has TRBV27 and TRBJ1-1, with 7 nucleotides matching TRBD1. CDR1 is MNHEY and CDR2 is SMNVEV in the germline V gene (reference sequence). The CDR3 spans 15 residues. J lost 4 bases, V lost 6 bases, and 11 bases had no gene match.

The CDR3 region has the DNA TGTGCCAGCAGTCCACAGGGGGGATGGCCTGAAGCTTTCTTT. Amino acids: CASSPQGGWPEAFF. This chain links TRBV11-2 with TRBJ1-1; the match to TRBD1 covers 8 bases. CDR3 length: 14 amino acids. The J segment lost 6 bases and the V segment lost 6 bases, leaving 9 bases of the junction unmatched. The germline V gene has CDR1 SGHAT and CDR2 FQNNGV. The entire variable domain, with the rest obtained from reference TRBV11-2 and TRBJ1-1, is as follows: EAGVAQSPRYKIIEKRQSVAFWCNPISGHATLYWYQQILGQGPKLLIQFQNNGVVDDSQLPKDRFSAERLKGVDSTLKIQPAKLEDSAVYLCASSPQGGWPEAFFGQGTRLTVV.

This chain's CDR3 is CASMTTIGEKLFF. The CDR3 DNA reads as TGTGCCAGCATGACGACAATAGGCGAAAAACTGTTTTTT. The V call is TRBV27, the J call TRBJ1-4; D unresolved. V gave up 7 bases and J gave up 8 bases, with 14 bases separating them. The V gene's germline CDR1 is MNHEY and CDR2 SMNVEV (reference sequence). This CDR3 has 13 amino acids.

The V call is TRBV5-1, the J call TRBJ2-3; the match to TRBD2 covers 11 bases. With 5 bases clipped from V and 7 bases from J, the junction kept 6 bases outside the gene matches. The CDR3 consists of 14 residues. In germline, CDR1 is SGHRS, CDR2 YFSETQ. The CDR3 DNA reads as TGCGCCAGCAGACTAGCGGGGGCAACATATACGCAGTATTTT. Translating gives CASRLAGATYTQYF. The full variable domain, completed using reference TRBV5-1 and TRBJ2-3, is KAGVTQTPRYLIKTRGQQVTLSCSPISGHRSVSWYQQTPGQGLQFLFEYFSETQRNKGNFPGRFSGRQFSNSRSEMNVSTLELGDSALYLCASRLAGATYTQYFGPGTRLTVL.

The rearrangement uses TRBV4-1 and TRBJ2-1, with TRBD2 identical over 14 bases. Losses at the gene ends were 0 bases for V and 7 bases for J; bases not matched to a gene: 2. CDR1 and CDR2 (germline): MGHRA, YSYEKL. The CDR3 is made up of 16 amino acids. CDR3 sequence: CASSQDRLAGGNEQFF. The CDR3 bases are TGCGCCAGCAGCCAAGACAGACTAGCGGGGGGGAATGAGCAGTTCTTC.

The genes are TRBV9 and TRBJ2-1; 8 bases fit TRBD1. Germline V gene data show CDR1 as SGDLS and CDR2 as YYNGEE. V trimming: 0 bases; J trimming: 9 bases; junction bases outside the gene matches: 11. The CDR3 has 16 residues. The CDR3 region is CASSVGGQGELSEQFF. The DNA for the CDR3 is TGTGCCAGCAGCGTAGGCGGACAGGGAGAATTAAGTGAGCAGTTCTTC.

This clone was seen a single time. The chain couples TRBV29-1 to TRBJ2-7; D possibly corresponds to TRBD1 (6 bases). The CDR3 has 13 residues. Trimming stripped 8 bases from V and 6 bases from J, with 20 bases between. The germline CDR1 and CDR2 sequences are SQVTM and ANQGSEA. CDR3 in amino acids: CSISVQGIGEQYF. CDR3 coding DNA: TGCAGCATTTCCGTCCAGGGGATAGGCGAGCAGTACTTC.

This chain joins TRBV29-1 and TRBJ2-1, with 7 bases aligning to TRBD1. CDR3 length: 13 amino acids. Germline V gives CDR1 SQVTM, CDR2 ANQGSEA. V gave up 8 bases and J gave up 2 bases; unmatched junction bases: 6. CDR3 sequence (DNA): TGCAGCACTTCCGGGACAGCCTACAATGAGCAGTTCTTC. It specifies CSTSGTAYNEQFF.

V and J are TRBV13 and TRBJ1-5; 8 bases match TRBD1. The J segment lost 4 bases and the V segment lost 0 bases, leaving 2 bases of the junction unmatched. The CDR3 runs to 15 residues. The germline V gene has CDR1 PRHDT and CDR2 FYEKMQ (reference sequence). The CDR3 spells CASSLGGTGNQPQHF. DNA for the CDR3: TGTGCCAGCAGCTTAGGCGGGACAGGAAATCAGCCCCAGCATTTT.

This clone was counted a single time. The J gene is TRBJ2-1, the V gene TRBV19, with D possibly matching TRBD2 (7 bases). V lost 3 bases to trimming and J lost 7 bases, with 16 bases between them. This CDR3 is 15 amino acids long. The germline CDR1 and CDR2 sequences are LNHDA and SQIVND (reference sequence). The CDR3 reads CASSIAGALGNEQFF. Written as DNA, the CDR3 is TGTGCCAGTAGTATCGCGGGGGCCTTAGGGAATGAGCAGTTCTTC.

At least ten counts were recorded for this clone. This chain joins TRBV19 and TRBJ1-1, with 7 bases lining up with TRBD1. The V segment lost 6 bases and the J segment 0 bases; nucleotides outside the gene matches: 10. This CDR3 comprises 16 residues. CDR1 is LNHDA and CDR2 is SQIVND in the germline V gene (reference sequence). The CDR3, as DNA: TGTGCCAGTAGCGGGGGACAGAAAACCCTGAACACTGAAGCTTTCTTT. Protein sequence: CASSGGQKTLNTEAFF.

The rearrangement joins TRBV5-1 to TRBJ1-2, with 8 bases lining up with TRBD1. The CDR3 extends over 15 amino acids. The V gene end was trimmed by 0 bases and the J gene end by 5 bases; junction bases not matched to a gene: 6. Looked up from germline, CDR1 is SGHRS and CDR2 is YFSETQ. CDR3 loop: CASSLGGQGRYGYTF. In DNA, the CDR3 is TGCGCCAGCAGCTTGGGCGGACAGGGAAGATATGGCTACACCTTC.

The chain carries TRBV6-1 and TRBJ1-1; no reliable D call. Germline-derived CDR1 and CDR2 are MNHNS and SASEGT. The CDR3 runs to 14 residues. V lost 1 base and J 1 base, leaving 7 bases between the germline ends. CDR3 DNA sequence: TGTGCCAGCAGTGAAGTTGCGAAGAACACTGAAGCTTTCTTT. Residues: CASSEVAKNTEAFF.

This clone was seen a single time. The genes are TRBV3-1 (or the pseudogene TRBV3-2) and TRBJ2-2; 9 nucleotides match TRBD1. CDR1 and CDR2 (germline): LGHDT, YNNKEL (reference sequence). With V trimmed by 4 bases and J by 3 bases, 6 bases remained unmatched. This CDR3 contains 16 residues. In DNA, the CDR3 is TGTGCCAGCAGCCCCACCGGGACAGGGTACACCGGGGAGCTGTTTTTT. It specifies CASSPTGTGYTGELFF.

The chain combines TRBV14 with TRBJ1-5, with 9 bases identical to TRBD1. In germline, CDR1 is SGHDN, CDR2 FVKESK. The junction had 4 bases not matched to a gene; V was cut back by 2 bases and J by 2 bases. The CDR3 is 16 amino acids. The CDR3 spells CASSQMGQGGNQPQHF. As DNA, the CDR3 is TGTGCCAGCAGCCAAATGGGACAGGGCGGCAATCAGCCCCAGCATTTT.

V is TRBV9 and J is TRBJ2-1; no definite D call. The CDR3 has 13 amino acids. Germline V gives CDR1 SGDLS, CDR2 YYNGEE. V lost 2 bases to trimming and J lost 2 bases, with 5 bases between them. The CDR3 loop reads CASSVTTYNEQFF. The CDR3 DNA follows: TGTGCCAGCAGCGTTACTACCTACAATGAGCAGTTCTTC.

In DNA form, the CDR3 reads TGCAGCGTCTCCGCCGGGACTAGCGTACCGGAGCAGTACTTC. Its translation is CSVSAGTSVPEQYF. The gene calls are TRBV29-1 and TRBJ2-7, with 10 bases fitting TRBD2. This CDR3 is 14 amino acids long. J was trimmed by 7 bases and V by 6 bases; bases with no gene match: 12. In germline, CDR1 is SQVTM, CDR2 ANQGSEA.

The chain uses TRBV11-2 and TRBJ1-2; D is undetermined. Trimming left V 0 bases short and J 6 bases short, with 8 bases between. The CDR3 spans 13 residues. Germline V gives CDR1 SGHAT, CDR2 FQNNGV. CDR3 nucleotide sequence: TGTGCCAGCAGCTTAGATCTAACAGATGGCTACACCTTC. It yields the protein CASSLDLTDGYTF. Based on the CDR3 plus reference TRBV11-2 and TRBJ1-2, the full variable domain is EAGVAQSPRYKIIEKRQSVAFWCNPISGHATLYWYQQILGQGPKLLIQFQNNGVVDDSQLPKDRFSAERLKGVDSTLKIQPAKLEDSAVYLCASSLDLTDGYTFGSGTRLTVV.

The chain recombines TRBV5-6 with TRBJ1-1; 7 bases align to TRBD1. The germline V gene has CDR1 SGHDT and CDR2 YYEEEE. The V segment lost 4 bases and the J segment 4 bases; nucleotides outside the gene matches: 13. The CDR3 totals 16 residues. CDR3 coding DNA: TGTGCCAGCAGCACCCTTGACAGGGTCACCGGCACTGAAGCTTTCTTT. Translated, it gives CASSTLDRVTGTEAFF.

The rearrangement links TRBV11-2 to TRBJ2-7, with a weak D call TRBD1 (5 bases). The CDR3 length is 12 residues. V lost 1 base to trimming and J lost 10 bases, with 11 bases between them. The germline V gene encodes CDR1 SGHAT and CDR2 FQNNGV. CDR3 protein: CASSLAQAIQYF. The CDR3 DNA sequence: TGTGCCAGCAGCTTAGCACAGGCCATCCAGTACTTC.

The V and J genes are TRBV4-1 and TRBJ2-3, with 7 positions matching TRBD1. Looked up from germline, CDR1 is MGHRA and CDR2 is YSYEKL. The CDR3 contains 17 residues. The trim removed 1 base at V and 2 bases at J, leaving 9 bases unmatched. The CDR3 protein is CASSQVYGQALTDTQYF. CDR3 bases: TGCGCCAGCAGCCAAGTCTACGGACAGGCGCTCACAGATACGCAGTATTTT.

This clone was seen just once. This rearrangement joins TRBV6-5 to TRBJ1-1; 8 nucleotides align to TRBD1. From germline, CDR1 is MNHEY and CDR2 SVGAGI. This CDR3 has 14 amino acids. Unmatched junction bases numbered 3, after V lost 6 bases and J lost 0 bases. The CDR3 DNA sequence: TGTGCCAGCAGGACAGGGGCCTTGAACACTGAAGCTTTCTTT. This codes for CASRTGALNTEAFF.

The CDR3 sequence is CASRRDGISGNTIYF. As DNA, the CDR3 is TGCGCCAGCAGGCGGGATGGGATCTCTGGAAACACCATATATTTT. The rearrangement uses TRBV10-1 and TRBJ1-3; D unclear. The CDR3 contains 15 residues. The germline V gene encodes CDR1 WNHNN and CDR2 SYGVQD (reference sequence). V was pared by 6 bases and J by 0 bases, with 12 bases between.

The chain couples TRBV6-5 to TRBJ1-2; 8 bases are shared with TRBD1. V dropped 8 bases and J dropped 1; count of bases not matched to a gene: 3. The CDR3 has 13 residues. Germline CDR1 and CDR2: MNHEY and SVGAGI. This CDR3 reads CASADRGNYGYTF. The CDR3, as DNA: TGTGCCAGCGCCGACAGGGGTAACTATGGCTACACCTTC.

CDR3 protein: CASSSTGSSYNEQFF. Here the CDR3 DNA reads TGTGCCAGCAGTTCCACGGGAAGCTCCTACAATGAGCAGTTCTTC. The chain carries TRBV6-5 and TRBJ2-1; weak D call: TRBD2 (5 bases). V was clipped by 4 bases and J by 0 bases, with 10 bases between them. The CDR3 loop spans 15 amino acids. Germline assignment: CDR1 MNHEY and CDR2 SVGAGI.

This chain links TRBV3-1 (or the pseudogene TRBV3-2) with TRBJ2-1; 9 positions match TRBD2. CDR1 and CDR2 from the germline V gene are LGHDT and YNNKEL (reference sequence). The CDR3 loop spans 15 amino acids. V lost 1 base, J lost 5 bases, and 3 bases stayed unmatched. The chain's CDR3 is CASSQVAGANNEQFF. In nucleotides, the CDR3 is TGTGCCAGCAGCCAAGTAGCGGGGGCTAACAATGAGCAGTTCTTC.

The chain couples TRBV7-6 to TRBJ2-5; 9 bases fit TRBD2. Germline V gives CDR1 SGHVS, CDR2 FNYEAQ. The V gene end was trimmed by 5 bases and the J gene end by 5 bases; junction bases not matched to a gene: 9. The CDR3 is 15 amino acids. CDR3 bases: TGTGCCAGCAGCCCACCGGCGGGAGGGCGGGAGACCCAGTACTTC. The encoded protein is CASSPPAGGRETQYF.

The J gene is TRBJ2-5, the V gene TRBV5-5; 8 bases map to TRBD1. Unmatched junction bases numbered 9, after V lost 4 bases and J lost 4 bases. CDR3 length equals 15 residues. The V gene's germline CDR1 is SGHKS and CDR2 YYEKEE (reference sequence). CDR3 sequence: CASSPGTGLRETQYF. CDR3 bases: TGTGCCAGCAGCCCCGGGACAGGCTTGAGAGAGACCCAGTACTTC.

The rearrangement links TRBV7-9 to TRBJ1-5; TRBD1 might be the D (5 bases). The V gene's germline CDR1 is SEHNR and CDR2 FQNEAQ (reference sequence). This CDR3 comprises 15 residues. The V end lost 2 bases, the J end lost 6 bases, and 14 bases lay between the germline ends. The CDR3 region is CASSLSGQGVQPQHF. CDR3 DNA: TGTGCCAGCAGCTTAAGCGGGCAGGGAGTTCAGCCCCAGCATTTT.

The chain carries TRBV6-1 and TRBJ2-7; perhaps TRBD1 as D (6 bases). CDR3 size: 12 residues. V lost 2 bases and J lost 10, with 12 bases in between. Looked up from germline, CDR1 is MNHNS and CDR2 is SASEGT. The CDR3 DNA reads as TGTGCCAGCAGTGAATCGGACAGCCGCCAGTACTTC. Protein sequence: CASSESDSRQYF.

J is TRBJ1-2 and V is TRBV6-5; 8 nucleotides match TRBD1. The CDR3 covers 14 residues. Trimming at V came to 6 bases and at J to 4 bases, leaving 7 bases not matched to a gene. Germline CDR1 MNHEY, CDR2 SVGAGI. The CDR3, as DNA: TGTGCCAGCAGGCAGGGGGCCGGGATCTATGGCTACACCTTC. It yields the protein CASRQGAGIYGYTF.